A single T cell receptor beta chain is shown here with its context. The antigen remains undetermined. Generated by immunoSEQ multiplex PCR, the TCRdb table keeps only in-frame clones and is missing some. The table has 100,000 to 150,000 clones, 80% to 90% seen once. The entry originates in a study of T cells in localized non-small cell lung cancer. General study results and limits: Highest T cell clonality was seen in uninvolved adjacent lung, surpassing that measured in tumor. Among the top 100 tumor clones, a median approximately 60 appeared in adjacent lung. Tumor samples were not multi-region, leaving intratumor heterogeneity unexcluded.

CDR1 and CDR2 from the germline V gene are LNHDA and SQIVND (reference sequence). Losses at the gene ends were 3 bases for V and 5 bases for J; bases not matched to a gene: 4. CDR3 length equals 15 residues. The rearrangement links TRBV19 to TRBJ2-2, with TRBD2 matching over 9 bases. The sequence was collected from a female donor older than 55 with stage I lung adenocarcinoma. This specimen was peripheral blood, taken before any cancer treatment. This CDR3 is CASSIGSGRTGELFF. CDR3 bases: TGTGCCAGTAGTATTGGTAGCGGGAGAACCGGGGAGCTGTTTTTT.